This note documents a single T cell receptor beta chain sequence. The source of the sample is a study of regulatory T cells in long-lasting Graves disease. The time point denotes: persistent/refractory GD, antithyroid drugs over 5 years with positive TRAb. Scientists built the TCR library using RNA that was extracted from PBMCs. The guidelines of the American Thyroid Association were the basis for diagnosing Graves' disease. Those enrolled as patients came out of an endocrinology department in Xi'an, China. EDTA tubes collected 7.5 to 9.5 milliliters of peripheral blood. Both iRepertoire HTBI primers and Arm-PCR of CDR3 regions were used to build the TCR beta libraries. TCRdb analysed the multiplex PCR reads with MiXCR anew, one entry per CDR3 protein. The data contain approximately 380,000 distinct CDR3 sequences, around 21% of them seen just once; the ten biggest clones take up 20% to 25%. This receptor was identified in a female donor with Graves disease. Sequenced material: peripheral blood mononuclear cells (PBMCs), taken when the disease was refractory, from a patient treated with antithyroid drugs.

The chain's CDR3 is CASSYPGQGVYEQYF. The CDR3 bases are TGTGCCAGCAGTTACCCGGGACAGGGGGTTTACGAGCAGTACTTC. This chain joins TRBV6-5 and TRBJ2-7; 11 bases agree with TRBD1. With 2 bases clipped from V and 4 bases from J, the junction kept 4 bases outside the gene matches. The CDR3 has 15 residues. From germline, CDR1 is MNHEY and CDR2 SVGAGI.